This TCR beta chain derives from a study of preoperative IRX-2 immunotherapy in early breast cancer. Indicated treatment: preoperative locoregional IRX-2 cytokine immunotherapy. Samples came from a phase Ib trial of preoperative locoregional IRX-2 cytokine immunotherapy. TCRdb's table, derived via immunoSEQ multiplex PCR, lists solely in-frame clones and lacks some. The data hold roughly 35,000 clones, with 90% to 95% observed a single time. The V end lost 0 bases, the J end lost 7 bases, and 10 bases lay between the germline ends. The CDR3 totals 14 residues. Germline V CDR1 and CDR2: WNHNN, SYGVQD (reference sequence).

Collection took place from a patient treated with IRX-2 immunotherapy. The source of this sequence is a human donor with breast cancer. The chain carries TRBV10-1 and TRBJ2-1, with D tentatively TRBD2 (6 bases). The CDR3 protein is CASSESVRGNEQFF. The DNA of the CDR3 is TGCGCCAGCAGTGAGTCGGTACGGGGGAATGAGCAGTTCTTC.